These 5 T cell receptor beta chains originate from one sample sequenced in a study of T cell responses to AZD1222 COVID-19 vaccine. Some clones are missing from TCRdb's copy, which holds only in-frame ones; the method was immunoSEQ multiplex PCR. This sample has around 120,000 clones, with about 90% found just once. The sample was peripheral blood, taken 28 days after the second AZD1222 dose. Every receptor here comes from an adult who received the AZD1222 COVID-19 vaccine.

This chain connects TRBV7-2 to TRBJ1-4; 7 bases fit TRBD1. The CDR3 extends over 15 amino acids. The germline CDR1 and CDR2 sequences are SGHTA and FQGNSA. Trimming cost V 3 bases and J 3 bases; bases outside gene matches: 4. CDR3 nucleotide sequence: TGTGCCAGCAGCTTTGACAGGGCCCCTAATGAAAAACTGTTTTTT. Amino acid sequence: CASSFDRAPNEKLFF. Together with reference TRBV7-2 and TRBJ1-4, the CDR3 gives the full variable domain: GAGVSQSPSNKVTEKGKDVELRCDPISGHTALYWYRQSLGQGLEFLIYFQGNSAPDKSGLPSDRFSAERTGGSVSTLTIQRTQQEDSAVYLCASSFDRAPNEKLFFGSGTQLSVL.

The chain joins TRBV19 to TRBJ1-1; 7 bases are a match to TRBD1. After removal of 4 bases from V and 1 base from J, the junction contained 6 bases not matched to a gene. CDR1 and CDR2 (germline): LNHDA, SQIVND (reference sequence). CDR3 length: 15 amino acids. For the CDR3, the DNA is TGTGCCAGTAGTACCAGACAGGGAACGAACACTGAAGCTTTCTTT. It codes for CASSTRQGTNTEAFF.

This clone was seen a few times. This chain's CDR3 is CAISESTERHSYEQYF. As DNA, the CDR3 is TGTGCCATCAGTGAGTCGACTGAGCGGCACTCCTACGAGCAGTACTTC. The chain combines TRBV10-3 with TRBJ2-7; D might be TRBD2 (5 bases). V was shortened by 0 bases and J by 0 bases, with 12 bases between the two germline ends. In germline, CDR1 is ENHRY, CDR2 SYGVKD. The CDR3 spans 16 residues.

A remark on this clone: A read error may account for a junction end that differs from germline. The chain combines TRBV4-3 with TRBJ2-1, with D tentatively TRBD1 (6 bases). The CDR3 covers 12 residues. Per the germline V gene, CDR1 is LGHNA and CDR2 is YSLEER. CDR3 in DNA: TGCGCCAGCAGCCAAACCCACAGGGCTCTGGTCTTC. Translated, it gives CASSQTHRALVF.

This chain connects TRBV7-6 to TRBJ2-3; possible D gene TRBD2, 5 bases. This CDR3 contains 10 residues. Germline lookup yields CDR1 SGHVS and CDR2 FNYEAQ. V was shortened by 11 bases and J by 4 bases, with 7 bases between the two germline ends. This chain's CDR3 is CAARADTQYF. CDR3 coding DNA: TGTGCCGCGCGGGCAGATACGCAGTATTTT.